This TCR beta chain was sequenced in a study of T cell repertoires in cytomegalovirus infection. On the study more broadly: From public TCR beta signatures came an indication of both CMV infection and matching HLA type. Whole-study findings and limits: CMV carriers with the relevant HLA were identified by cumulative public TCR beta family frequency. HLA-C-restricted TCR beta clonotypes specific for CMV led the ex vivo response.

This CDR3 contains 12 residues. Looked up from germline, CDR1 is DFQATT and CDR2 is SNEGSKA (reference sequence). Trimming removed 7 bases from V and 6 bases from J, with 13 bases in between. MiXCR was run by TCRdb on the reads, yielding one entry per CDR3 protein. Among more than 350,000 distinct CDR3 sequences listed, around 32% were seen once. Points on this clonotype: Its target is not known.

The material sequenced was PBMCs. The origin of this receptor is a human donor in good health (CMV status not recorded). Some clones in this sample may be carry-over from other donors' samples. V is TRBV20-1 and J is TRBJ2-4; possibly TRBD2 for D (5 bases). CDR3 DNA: TGCAGTGTTTCCGAGGGTCGAAACATTCAGTACTTC. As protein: CSVSEGRNIQYF.